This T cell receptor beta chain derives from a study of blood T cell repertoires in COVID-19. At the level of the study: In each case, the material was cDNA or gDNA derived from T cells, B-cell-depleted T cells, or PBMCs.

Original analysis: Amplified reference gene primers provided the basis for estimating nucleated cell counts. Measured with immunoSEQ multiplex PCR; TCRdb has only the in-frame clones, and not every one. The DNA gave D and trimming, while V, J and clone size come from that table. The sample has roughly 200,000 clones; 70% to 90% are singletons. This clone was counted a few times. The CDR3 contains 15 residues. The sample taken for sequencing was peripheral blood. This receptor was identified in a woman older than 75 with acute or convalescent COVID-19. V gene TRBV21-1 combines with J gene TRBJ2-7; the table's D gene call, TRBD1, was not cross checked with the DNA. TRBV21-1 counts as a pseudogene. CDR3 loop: CASSISRQETYEQYF. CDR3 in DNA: TGTGCCAGCAGCATTTCAAGACAGGAGACCTACGAGCAGTACTTC.